This is a list of T cell receptor beta chains from one sample in a study of T-cell memory formation after mild COVID-19. TCRdb recomputed calls from the 5' RACE reads with MiXCR, one row per CDR3 protein. The repertoire consists of 30,000 to 50,000 distinct CDR3 sequences, with roughly 6.1% occurring once and the leading ten covering approximately 0.81%. Specimen: PBMCs or a T cell subset sorted from them (not recorded which). Source of these receptors: an adult who had mild COVID-19 (a few samples of this study predate the infection). Cell type and time point are not known. Both conserved end residues are part of each CDR3. The D gene is left open where the match is weak. A clone size is listed for some rows: how often the clone was seen (once, few, many), or a class if it is expanded.

v_gene	j_gene	d_gene	abundance	CDR3nt	CDR3aa
TRBV2	TRBJ1-2	NA	many	TGTGCCAGCAGTGAGGAATATGGCTACACCTTC	CASSEEYGYTF
TRBV20-1	TRBJ2-1	TRBD2	many	TGCAGTGCTACCGGGACTAGCGATTACAATGAGCAGTTCTTC	CSATGTSDYNEQFF
TRBV18	TRBJ1-1	TRBD1	few	TGTGCCAGCTCACAGAACAGGGGGGAAGCTTTCTTT	CASSQNRGEAFF
TRBV25-1	TRBJ2-7	NA	many	TGTGCCAGCAGTGAATTCCGGGGTGGCGAGCAGTACTTC	CASSEFRGGEQYF
TRBV6-6	TRBJ2-1	NA	many	TGTGCCAGCAGCTCCCTAAATGAGCAGTTCTTC	CASSSLNEQFF
TRBV20-1	TRBJ2-1	TRBD2	NA	TGCAGTGCTAGAGAGCGGGAGGGCCGGGGTGAGCAGTTCTTC	CSAREREGRGEQFF
TRBV27	TRBJ2-3	TRBD2	NA	TGTGCCAGCAGTTTCGCTAGCGGGAGGGGAGATACGCAGTATTTT	CASSFASGRGDTQYF
TRBV7-9	TRBJ2-7	NA	few	TGTGCCAGCAGCTCCATTGGTTTCTCAACCTACGAGCAGTACTTC	CASSSIGFSTYEQYF
TRBV29-1	TRBJ1-1	NA	many	TGCAGCGTTGAATACCACAGGGAGGCCAGCACTGAAGCTTTCTTT	CSVEYHREASTEAFF
TRBV10-3	TRBJ1-1	TRBD1	NA	TGTGCCCACCAGACAGGGGATAACACTGAAGCTTTCTTT	CAHQTGDNTEAFF
TRBV3-1	TRBJ2-7	TRBD2	many	TGTGCCAGCAGCCAAGATAGCGGGAGTCCTACCTACGAGCAGTACTTC	CASSQDSGSPTYEQYF
TRBV29-1	TRBJ2-5	TRBD2	NA	TGCAGCGTTGTAGCGGGGGAATGGATCGGAGAGACCCAGTACTTC	CSVVAGEWIGETQYF
TRBV25-1	TRBJ2-7	NA	many	TGTGCCAGCAGTGCCTCTAGGACGGATGACTACGAGCAGTACTTC	CASSASRTDDYEQYF
TRBV11-3	TRBJ2-2	NA	once	TGTGCCAGCAGCTTATCGACCCTCACCGGGGAGCTGTTTTTT	CASSLSTLTGELFF
TRBV5-1	TRBJ2-1	TRBD1	many	TGCGCCAGCAGCCCGGACAGGGGAAGGGGAGAGTTCTTC	CASSPDRGRGEFF
TRBV30	TRBJ1-5	TRBD1	NA	TGTGCCTGGAGGGGACAGGGTGATCAGCCCCAGCATTTT	CAWRGQGDQPQHF
TRBV10-3	TRBJ2-1	TRBD2	few	TGTGCCATCACAGCTAGCGGGAGGGATGAGCAGTTCTTC	CAITASGRDEQFF
TRBV7-2	TRBJ1-1	NA	few	TGTGCCAGCAGCTCCGGGGGGAACACTGAAGCTTTCTTT	CASSSGGNTEAFF
TRBV12-3/TRBV12-4	TRBJ1-2	NA	many	TGTGCCAGCAGTCGGGGCGGGGGAAACTATGGCTACACCTTC	CASSRGGGNYGYTF
TRBV7-9	TRBJ2-1	NA	few	TGTGCCAGCAGCTTAGGGCATCCGGAGCAGTTCTTC	CASSLGHPEQFF
TRBV6-6	TRBJ1-3	NA	NA	TGTGCCAGTATACAGTTGAACTCTGGAAACACCATATATTTT	CASIQLNSGNTIYF
TRBV20-1	TRBJ1-4	NA	many	TGCAGTGCCCGCGAGGCGGGGGTTTATGAAAAACTGTTTTTT	CSAREAGVYEKLFF
TRBV2	TRBJ1-2	NA	NA	TGTGCCAGCCGGGAGGGGCTTGTGGGCTACACCTTC	CASREGLVGYTF
TRBV20-1	TRBJ1-1	NA	few	TGCAGTGCCGAGCGGGTCCCTGAAGCTTTCTTT	CSAERVPEAFF
TRBV6-5	TRBJ1-4	TRBD1	NA	TGTGCCAGCAGGGGGATAGGACAGGGGAGTGAAAAACTGTTTTTT	CASRGIGQGSEKLFF
TRBV12-3/TRBV12-4	TRBJ2-1	TRBD1	few	TGTGCCAGCAGTTTAGGCCAGGGGGTCATGGTGAGTCCAGATGAGCAGTTCTTC	CASSLGQGVMVSPDEQFF
TRBV12-3/TRBV12-4	TRBJ2-7	TRBD2	many	TGTGCCAGCAGTTTGGGGGGGGAAGTAAAAGTGCAGTACTTC	CASSLGGEVKVQYF
TRBV4-2	TRBJ1-5	TRBD1	many	TGTGCCAGCAGCCAGGGGACAGGGAAAAGCAATCAGCCCCAGCATTTT	CASSQGTGKSNQPQHF
TRBV7-2	TRBJ1-5	TRBD1	many	TGTGCCAGCAGCTTAGGGGACAGTTCAAATCAGCCCCAGCATTTT	CASSLGDSSNQPQHF
TRBV6-5	TRBJ2-7	TRBD1	NA	TGTGCCAGCAGCCTCCGGGACAGTCCCTCCTACGAGCAGTACTTC	CASSLRDSPSYEQYF
TRBV15	TRBJ1-1	NA	NA	TGTGCCACCCGGCGGGTTATGAACACTGAAGCTTTCTTT	CATRRVMNTEAFF
TRBV7-9	TRBJ2-7	NA	many	TGTGCCAGCAGCTTCGGGGTCTCCTCCTACGAGCAGTACTTC	CASSFGVSSYEQYF
TRBV24-1	TRBJ2-1	TRBD2	many	TGTGCCACCAGTGATTTGACTAGCGGGCACTACAATGAGCAGTTCTTC	CATSDLTSGHYNEQFF
TRBV4-2	TRBJ1-1	NA	many	TGTGCCAGCAGCCTCATTGGGCCCGGAGGGGAAGCTTTCTTT	CASSLIGPGGEAFF
TRBV27	TRBJ1-1	NA	NA	TGTGCCAGCAGTGCGTACACGGGGATGAACACTGAAGCTTTCTTT	CASSAYTGMNTEAFF